This TCR beta chain comes out of a study of cytomegalovirus exposure and HLA in healthy donors. Study conclusions and caveats: One cluster of highly shared sequence variants probably arose as a sequencing artifact. Presence/absence comparisons presumed near-even sequencing depth among donors.

Unrecorded immune exposure was likely among donors, who were nominally healthy when sampled. CDR1 is SGHDT, CDR2 YYEEEE, per germline. This CDR3 region has 13 residues. V was pared by 4 bases and J by 6 bases, with 5 bases of the junction left unmatched. With respect to this clone: Its specificity is unknown.

Primers included in the PCR were 60 Vbeta and 13 Jbeta primers. TCRdb's copy holds only in-frame clones and misses some; the assay was immunoSEQ multiplex PCR. The sample contains over 150,000 clones, 80% of which appear only once. This receptor was identified in a man aged 25-45 years in good health and CMV-seropositive. This sequence joins TRBV5-6 and TRBJ2-7, with 9 bases that match TRBD1. The sequenced sample was PBMCs. CDR3 loop: CASSRDRAAEQYF. As DNA, the CDR3 is TGTGCCAGCAGCCGGGACAGGGCTGCCGAGCAGTACTTC.